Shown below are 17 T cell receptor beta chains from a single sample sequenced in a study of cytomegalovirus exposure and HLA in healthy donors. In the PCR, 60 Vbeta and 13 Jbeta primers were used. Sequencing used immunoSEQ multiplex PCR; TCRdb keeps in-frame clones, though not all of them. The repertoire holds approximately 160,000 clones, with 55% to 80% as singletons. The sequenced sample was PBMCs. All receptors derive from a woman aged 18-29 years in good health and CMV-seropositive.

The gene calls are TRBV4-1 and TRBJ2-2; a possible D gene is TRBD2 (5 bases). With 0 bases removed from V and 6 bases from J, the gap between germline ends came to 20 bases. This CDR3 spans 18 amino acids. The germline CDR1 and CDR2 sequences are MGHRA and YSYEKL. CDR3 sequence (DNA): TGCGCCAGCAGCCAAGATAGTCCCCAAGTCGCGGGCGCCGGGGAGCTGTTTTTT. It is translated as CASSQDSPQVAGAGELFF.

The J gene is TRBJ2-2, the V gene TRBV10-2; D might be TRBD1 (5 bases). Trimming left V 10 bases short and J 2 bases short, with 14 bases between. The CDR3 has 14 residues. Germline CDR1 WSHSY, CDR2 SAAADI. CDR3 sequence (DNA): TGCGCCACTGACAGTCGATTCAACACCGGGGAGCTGTTTTTT. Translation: CATDSRFNTGELFF.

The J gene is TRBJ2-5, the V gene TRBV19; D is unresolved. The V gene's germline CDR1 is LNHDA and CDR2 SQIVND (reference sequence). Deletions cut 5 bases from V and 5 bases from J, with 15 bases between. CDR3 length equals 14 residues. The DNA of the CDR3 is TGTGCCAGTAGTCTCGGCAGGATTCACGAGACCCAGTACTTC. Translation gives CASSLGRIHETQYF.

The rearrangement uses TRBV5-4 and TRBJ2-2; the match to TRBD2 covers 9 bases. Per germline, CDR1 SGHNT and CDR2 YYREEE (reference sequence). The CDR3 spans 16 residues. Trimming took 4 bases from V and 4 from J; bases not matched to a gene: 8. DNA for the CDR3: TGTGCCAGCAGCATAGCTAGCGGGATGGGCACCGGGGAGCTGTTTTTT. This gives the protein CASSIASGMGTGELFF.

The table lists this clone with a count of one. The CDR3 reads CASSLKKQGQETQYF. CDR3 DNA: TGCGCCAGCAGCCTAAAGAAACAGGGTCAAGAGACCCAGTACTTC. This chain links TRBV23-1 with TRBJ2-5, with D tentatively TRBD1 (6 bases). TRBV23-1 is classed as an ORF, of uncertain function. With 6 bases removed from V and 2 bases from J, the gap between germline ends came to 16 bases. CDR3 length: 15 amino acids.

This chain's CDR3 is CASSLGQTLTGELFF. The DNA for the CDR3 is TGTGCCAGCAGCTTAGGACAGACTTTAACCGGGGAGCTGTTTTTT. The rearrangement uses TRBV11-2 and TRBJ2-2; D might be TRBD1 (5 bases). Germline V gene data show CDR1 as SGHAT and CDR2 as FQNNGV. The CDR3 sequence is 15 residues long. The ends were cut back, 1 base at V and 5 bases at J, with 11 bases in the middle.

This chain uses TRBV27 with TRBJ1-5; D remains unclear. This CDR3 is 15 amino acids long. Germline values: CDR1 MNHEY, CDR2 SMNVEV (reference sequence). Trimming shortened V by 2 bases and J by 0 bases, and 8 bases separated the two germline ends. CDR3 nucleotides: TGTGCCAGCAGTTTACTCAGTTATAGCAATCAGCCCCAGCATTTT. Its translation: CASSLLSYSNQPQHF.

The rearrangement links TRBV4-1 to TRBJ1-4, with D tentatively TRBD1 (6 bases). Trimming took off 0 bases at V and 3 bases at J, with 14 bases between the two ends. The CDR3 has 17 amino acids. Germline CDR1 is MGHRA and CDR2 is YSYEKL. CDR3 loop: CASSQEGARGSNEKLFF. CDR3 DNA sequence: TGCGCCAGCAGCCAAGAGGGGGCCAGGGGTTCTAATGAAAAACTGTTTTTT.

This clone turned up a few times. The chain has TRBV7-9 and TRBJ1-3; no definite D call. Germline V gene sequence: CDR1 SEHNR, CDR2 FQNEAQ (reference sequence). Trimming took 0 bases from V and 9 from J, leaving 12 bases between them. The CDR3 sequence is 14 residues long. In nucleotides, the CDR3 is TGTGCCAGCAGCTTAGCAACCTCCGGAGTCACCATATATTTT. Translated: CASSLATSGVTIYF. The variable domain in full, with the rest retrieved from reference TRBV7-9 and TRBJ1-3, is DTGVSQNPRHKITKRGQNVTFRCDPISEHNRLYWYRQTLGQGPEFLTYFQNEAQLEKSRLLSDRFSAERPKGSFSTLEIQRTEQGDSAMYLCASSLATSGVTIYFGEGSWLTVV.

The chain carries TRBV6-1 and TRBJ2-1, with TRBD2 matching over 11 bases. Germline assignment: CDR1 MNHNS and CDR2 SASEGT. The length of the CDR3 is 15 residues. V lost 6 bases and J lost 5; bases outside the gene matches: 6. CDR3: CASSWGLAAHNEQFF. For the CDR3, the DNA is TGTGCCAGCAGCTGGGGACTAGCGGCGCACAATGAGCAGTTCTTC.

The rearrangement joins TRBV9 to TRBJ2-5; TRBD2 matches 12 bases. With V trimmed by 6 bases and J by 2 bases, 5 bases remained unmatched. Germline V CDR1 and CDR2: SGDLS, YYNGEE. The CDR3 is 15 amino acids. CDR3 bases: TGTGCCAGCACCCCGACTAGCGGGAGTCAAGAGACCCAGTACTTC. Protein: CASTPTSGSQETQYF.

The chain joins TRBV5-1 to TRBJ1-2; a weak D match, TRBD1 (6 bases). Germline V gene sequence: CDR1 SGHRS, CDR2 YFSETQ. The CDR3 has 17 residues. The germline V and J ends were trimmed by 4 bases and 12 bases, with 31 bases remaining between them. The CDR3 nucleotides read TGCGCCAGCAGCCAAACTTGGACAGCCCCTCCTTGGGTTCGTCACACCTTC. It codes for CASSQTWTAPPWVRHTF.

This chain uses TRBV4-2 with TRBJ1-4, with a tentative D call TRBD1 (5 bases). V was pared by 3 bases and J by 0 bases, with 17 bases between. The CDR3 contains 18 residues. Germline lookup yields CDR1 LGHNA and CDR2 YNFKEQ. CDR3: CASSHSTTQGATNEKLFF. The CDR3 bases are TGTGCCAGCAGCCATAGCACGACACAAGGGGCAACTAATGAAAAACTGTTTTTT.

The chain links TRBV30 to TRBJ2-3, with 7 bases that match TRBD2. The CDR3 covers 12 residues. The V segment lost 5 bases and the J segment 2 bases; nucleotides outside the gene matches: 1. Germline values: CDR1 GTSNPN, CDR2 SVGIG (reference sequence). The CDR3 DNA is TGTGCCTGGGGGAGGGTCACAGATACGCAGTATTTT. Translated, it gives CAWGRVTDTQYF.

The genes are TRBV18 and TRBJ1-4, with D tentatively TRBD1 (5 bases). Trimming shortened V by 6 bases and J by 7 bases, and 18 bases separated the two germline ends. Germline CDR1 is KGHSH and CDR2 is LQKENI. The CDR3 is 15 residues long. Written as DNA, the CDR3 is TGTGCCAGCTCTTCAAGGGGAGGCAGTAGTGAAAAACTGTTTTTT. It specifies CASSSRGGSSEKLFF.

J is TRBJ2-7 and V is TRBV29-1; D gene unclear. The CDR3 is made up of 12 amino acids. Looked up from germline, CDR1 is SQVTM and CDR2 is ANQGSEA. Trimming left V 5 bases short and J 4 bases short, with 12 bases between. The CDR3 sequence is CSVSSGEYEQYF. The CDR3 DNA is TGCAGCGTTAGCTCGGGTGAATACGAGCAGTACTTC.

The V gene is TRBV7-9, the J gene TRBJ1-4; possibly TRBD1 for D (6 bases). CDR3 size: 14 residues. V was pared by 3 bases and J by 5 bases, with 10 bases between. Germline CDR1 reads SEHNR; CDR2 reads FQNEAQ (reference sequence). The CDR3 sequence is CASSLPRGNEKLFF. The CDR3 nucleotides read TGTGCCAGCAGCTTGCCCAGGGGAAATGAAAAACTGTTTTTT.